This T cell receptor (beta chain) came from a study of T cell responses to AZD1222 COVID-19 vaccine (dated by TCRdb to about 2021). Background on the whole study: TCR sequencing covered fewer than 250 trial participants: 200 to 220 given two doses of AZD1222 and 26 given two doses of MenACWY control vaccine. Trial participants were enrolled by age into 18-55, 56-69 and 70-plus year subgroups, with roughly 150, 30 and 60 TCR-sequenced participants respectively. The full study reports these points: No day 14 peak-response samples were available, so repertoires were characterized only after the peak T cell response. The whole spike protein was spanned by vaccine-associated CD4 TCRs, and dominant responses were seen in regions 160-218 and 743-854. The 56-69-year group was small, and its depth increase did not reach significance, likely because of low power. Most participants were white British and females outnumbered males, and the authors suggested that clonal diversity may have been underestimated. Only five to seven AZD1222 recipients were SARS-CoV-2 seropositive at baseline, limiting conclusions about previously exposed vaccinees. Reportedly, close to half of the unique spike-specific TCRs recognized epitopes lying outside the regions that are mutated in the B.1.351 and B.1.1.7 variants. After two AZD1222 doses, spike-specific TCR breadth and depth were significantly higher than at day 0 and than in MenACWY recipients.

CDR1 and CDR2, looked up from the germline V gene, are MNHEY and SVGAGI. Germline trimming: 6 bases from V, 6 bases from J; junction bases outside gene matches: 6. There are 14 amino acids in the CDR3, from cysteine to phenylalanine inclusive. Of all the DNA, just the CDR3 is kept, 42 bases in frame from base 1. The CDR3 regions of human TCRbeta chains were analyzed by immunosequencing. The published analysis was carried out like this. TCRs in the repertoires were matched against a reference library of SARS-CoV-2-specific TCRs that had been generated with the MIRA antigen-specificity platform. Breadth was defined as the fraction of unique TCRs that were SARS-CoV-2-associated, and depth was defined as the fraction of total T cells that were SARS-CoV-2-associated. Each spike-specific TCR was assigned to its reactive spike region and to a CD4 or CD8 class using the MIRA data. Log10-transformed breadth and depth values were compared by one-way ANOVA with Sidak's multiple comparisons tests. TCRdb took over this immuneACCESS table, retaining in-frame rearrangements with V and J assigned. Such tables are incomplete; in checked studies, under half of the missing clones stem from an unresolved V gene, and the remainder is unexplained. For V, J and clone size, that table is used; D and trimming come from the DNA. The sample profile shows 90,000 to 120,000 clones; over 80% of them were found once. The leading ten clones occupy over 7% of the sample.

Notes on this clone: It lacks a known antigen. Base quality data are lacking; no much larger clone is found one base away.

The time point label on this specimen signifies: about 28 days (+/-7) after the second vaccine dose. Because spike-specific TCR depth and breadth did not differ between the two schedules, AZD1222 recipients who got a second dose at roughly 4 weeks were pooled with those who got a second dose at roughly 12 weeks. The vaccinee samples were drawn from two UK trials, COV001 and COV002, one of which was a single-blind randomized controlled phase 2/3 trial testing AZD1222 (ChAdOx1 nCoV-19) in healthy adults. Trial participant PBMC samples were collected at day 0 and day 28 after the second dose for TCRbeta chain sequencing.

This chain is built from TRBV6-5 and TRBJ2-7, with TRBD2 identical over 12 junction bases. The TCR originated in an adult who received the AZD1222 COVID-19 vaccine. The specimen comprised peripheral blood, sampled 28 days after the second AZD1222 dose. CDR3 sequence: CASRRTSGDGEQYF. The sequenced DNA is TGTGCCAGCAGACGGACTAGCGGGGACGGCGAGCAGTACTTC.